The present TCR beta chain was sequenced within a study of cytomegalovirus exposure and HLA in healthy donors. The PCR was carried out with 60 Vbeta primers and 13 Jbeta primers. In the authors' methods: Among the unique TCR beta chains that a later analysis counted, about 81 million in all, roughly 11 million were shared. TCRdb keeps only in-frame clones here, not all; method: immunoSEQ multiplex PCR. For V, J and clone size, that table is used; D and trimming come from the DNA. The sample yields under 100,000 clones, roughly 76% seen once. V lost 5 bases, J lost 4 bases, and 7 bases stayed unmatched. Germline CDR1 and CDR2: LNHDA and SQIVND (reference sequence). The CDR3 has 14 amino acids. Details on this clone: What it binds is not known.

Study-wide findings and caveats: Among the sequence variants, a highly shared cluster was likely an artifact of sequencing.

The specimen was PBMCs. The genes are TRBV19 and TRBJ1-1; 7 positions match TRBD1. The receptor's source is a human donor in good health. CDR3 DNA: TGTGCCAGTAGTGGACAGGTCGGTAGCACTGAAGCTTTCTTT. Its translation is CASSGQVGSTEAFF. The whole variable domain, filled in from reference TRBV19 and TRBJ1-1, reads DGGITQSPKYLFRKEGQNVTLSCEQNLNHDAMYWYRQDPGQGLRLIYYSQIVNDFQKGDIAEGYSVSREKKESFPLTVTSAQKNPTAFYLCASSGQVGSTEAFFGQGTRLTVV.